The 8 T cell receptor beta chains given below trace back to one sample, sequenced in a study of human T cells and chemical hapten exposure. Stated time point: pre-sensitization, week 0. The treatment was: therapeutic diphenylcyclopropenone sensitization with weekly scalp DPC. MiXCR was run by TCRdb on the RACE reads, yielding one entry per CDR3 protein. The table has about 98,000 distinct CDR3 sequences, roughly a tenth seen once. Here the sequenced sample was whole blood, taken in connection with sensitization to the hapten diphenylcyclopropenone (DPC). These receptor sequences come from a woman aged 55-69 years with alopecia areata. Some clones in this sample may be carry-over from other donors' samples.

This clonotype was observed many times. This chain connects TRBV5-1 to TRBJ1-1; no clear D gene. CDR1 and CDR2 (germline): SGHRS, YFSETQ. This CDR3 is 15 amino acids long. V was trimmed by 4 bases and J by 5 bases, leaving 18 bases between them. This CDR3 reads CASSPARLGRTEAFF. CDR3 DNA sequence: TGCGCCAGCAGCCCCGCTCGGCTAGGGCGGACTGAAGCTTTCTTT.

Ten or more counts support this clonotype. The V call is TRBV7-9, the J call TRBJ1-5, with a possible D match to TRBD1 (5 bases). The CDR3 has 15 residues. CDR1 and CDR2 (germline): SEHNR, FQNEAQ (reference sequence). Trimming removed 5 bases from V and 1 base from J, with 12 bases in between. DNA of the CDR3: TGTGCCAGCAGCGGGCAGGGATCAAGCAATCAGCCCCAGCATTTT. Protein product: CASSGQGSSNQPQHF.

There are many counts of this clonotype. The rearrangement links TRBV2 to TRBJ2-3; 11 bases align to TRBD1. J lost 7 bases, V lost 3 bases, and 9 bases had no gene match. The CDR3 sequence is 16 residues long. The germline CDR1 and CDR2 sequences are SNHLY and FYNNEI. CDR3 nucleotide sequence: TGTGCCAGCAGTGAGGGGACAGGGGGATTGAGAAATACGCAGTATTTT. Protein product: CASSEGTGGLRNTQYF.

This clonotype came up many times. J is TRBJ1-1 and V is TRBV29-1; D not certain. The CDR3 contains 13 residues. Germline-derived CDR1 and CDR2 are SQVTM and ANQGSEA. Between the trimmed V and J ends, which lost 7 bases and 0 bases, there was a span of 12 bases. Written as DNA, the CDR3 is TGCAGCGCAACACAGAATATGAACACTGAAGCTTTCTTT. It specifies CSATQNMNTEAFF. Full variable domain (outside the CDR3, taken from reference TRBV29-1 and TRBJ1-1): SAVISQKPSRDICQRGTSLTIQCQVDSQVTMMFWYRQQPGQSLTLIATANQGSEATYESGFVIDKFPISRPNLTFSTLTVSNMSPEDSSIYLCSATQNMNTEAFFGQGTRLTVV.

This clonotype was counted only a few times. The V gene is TRBV7-9, the J gene TRBJ2-3, with TRBD1 identical over 7 bases. Germline CDR1 SEHNR, CDR2 FQNEAQ (reference sequence). The CDR3 has 15 amino acids. V shed 4 bases and J 2 bases; nucleotides not matched to a gene: 6. The CDR3 nucleotides read TGTGCCAGCAGCTCGAACAGGGGTGACACAGATACGCAGTATTTT. It specifies CASSSNRGDTDTQYF.

This clonotype was seen ten or more times. The chain has TRBV27 and TRBJ2-7; TRBD1 matches 8 bases. This CDR3 region has 16 residues. Per germline, CDR1 MNHEY and CDR2 SMNVEV (reference sequence). V gave up 1 base and J gave up 2 bases; unmatched junction bases: 7. CDR3 in amino acids: CASSLLAQGATYEQYF. In nucleotides, the CDR3 is TGTGCCAGCAGTTTATTAGCTCAGGGGGCTACCTACGAGCAGTACTTC.

This clonotype was seen repeatedly, ten times or more. The rearrangement joins TRBV9 to TRBJ1-1; D not certain. CDR1 is SGDLS, CDR2 YYNGEE, per germline. The CDR3 has 13 residues. V was trimmed by 0 bases and J by 1 base, leaving 4 bases between them. DNA of the CDR3: TGTGCCAGCAGCGTAGGGGCGAACACTGAAGCTTTCTTT. The encoded protein is CASSVGANTEAFF.

This clonotype was counted between two and nine times. This rearrangement joins TRBV6-1 to TRBJ1-2; D gene uncertain. CDR3 length: 14 amino acids. Trimming left V 3 bases short and J 3 bases short, with 11 bases between. Germline V gives CDR1 MNHNS, CDR2 SASEGT. CDR3 residues: CASSDPSIYYGYTF. The CDR3 bases are TGTGCCAGCAGTGATCCCTCAATTTACTATGGCTACACCTTC.